The source of this T cell receptor (beta chain) is a study of blood T cell repertoires in COVID-19. Study information: Sources were T cells, B-cell-depleted T cells, or PBMCs; the material itself was cDNA or gDNA.

Original handling: Reference gene primer amplification yielded estimated nucleated cell counts. Measured with immunoSEQ multiplex PCR; TCRdb has only the in-frame clones, and not every one. The V and J calls and clone size are taken from that table; D and trimming were inferred from the DNA. The table includes approximately 90,000 clones, roughly nine tenths detected once. The receptor was isolated from a man in his fifties or sixties with acute or convalescent COVID-19. The sequencing input was peripheral blood.

CDR3 DNA sequence: TGTGCCAGCAGCTTTTTCAGGGTTATGGGCTCTGGAAACACCATATATTTT. Translating it yields CASSFFRVMGSGNTIYF. The gene calls are TRBV7-2 and TRBJ1-3; TRBD1 is a possible D gene (5 bases). The CDR3 contains 17 residues. CDR1 is SGHTA and CDR2 is FQGNSA in the germline V gene. Trimming left V 3 bases short and J 0 bases short, with 15 bases between.